The 17 T cell receptor beta chains given below trace back to one sample, sequenced in a study of low-dose radiotherapy and immunotherapy resistance in tumors. Priming of first-strand cDNA relied on TRAV- and TRBV-specific primers (covering alpha and beta chains). A constant-region primer paired with the V-primer adapter amplified TCRs over about 20 PCR cycles. TCRdb re-analysed the reads in MiXCR, keeping a single row per CDR3 protein. The data hold more than 90,000 distinct CDR3 sequences, with around 21% observed a single time. Time point here: after trial treatment. Sample treatment: LDRT plus nivolumab, ipilimumab, low-dose cyclophosphamide and aspirin (RACIN trial). The source material was PBMCs, sampled after low-dose radiotherapy plus immunotherapy. The receptors originated from a male donor with prostate cancer.

The chain uses TRBV24-1 and TRBJ2-2, with D perhaps matching TRBD1 (6 bases). The germline gives CDR1 KGHDR, CDR2 SFDVKD. V lost 1 base, J lost 7 bases, and 15 bases lay in between. This CDR3 region has 16 residues. In DNA form, the CDR3 reads TGTGCCACCAGTGATTTTCCGAATGGACAGAACGGGGAGCTGTTTTTT. It is translated as CATSDFPNGQNGELFF.

This clonotype was counted only a few times. The chain has TRBV5-1 and TRBJ2-1, with D perhaps matching TRBD1 (6 bases). V was clipped by 0 bases and J by 8 bases, with 12 bases between them. This CDR3 is built from 14 residues. CDR1 is SGHRS and CDR2 is YFSETQ in the germline V gene. CDR3 protein: CASSLGQVNDEQFF. The CDR3 DNA is TGCGCCAGCAGCTTGGGACAGGTTAATGATGAGCAGTTCTTC.

This clonotype was seen repeatedly, ten times or more. The chain joins TRBV12-3 or TRBV12-4 to TRBJ1-2; possible D gene TRBD1, 5 bases. The CDR3 spans 16 residues. V was cut by 4 bases and J by 2 bases, with 17 bases left in between. CDR3 DNA: TGTGCCAGCAGTTCGGCAGGGACCCTGGCGAACTATGGCTACACCTTC. Translating gives CASSSAGTLANYGYTF.

This clonotype has at least ten counts. The chain combines TRBV29-1 with TRBJ2-2; D possibly corresponds to TRBD2 (7 bases). CDR1 and CDR2 from the germline V gene are SQVTM and ANQGSEA. Trimming removed 5 bases from V and 8 bases from J, with 12 bases in between. CDR3 length equals 12 residues. For the CDR3, the DNA is TGCAGCGTTAACAGGGAGGGGGGGGAGCTGTTTTTT. Protein sequence: CSVNREGGELFF.

By share, this clonotype counts as medium-sized. The chain links TRBV5-4 to TRBJ1-5, with 9 positions matching TRBD1. The junction had 9 bases not matched to a gene; V was cut back by 4 bases and J by 7 bases. CDR3 length: 15 amino acids. Germline CDR1 and CDR2: SGHNT and YYREEE (reference sequence). The CDR3 reads CASSTGTGQGQPQHF. As DNA, the CDR3 is TGTGCCAGCAGCACAGGGACAGGGCAAGGACAGCCCCAGCATTTT. Full variable domain (outside the CDR3, taken from reference TRBV5-4 and TRBJ1-5): ETGVTQSPTHLIKTRGQQVTLRCSSQSGHNTVSWYQQALGQGPQFIFQYYREEENGRGNFPPRFSGLQFPNYSSELNVNALELDDSALYLCASSTGTGQGQPQHFGDGTRLSIL.

This chain connects TRBV11-2 to TRBJ1-1; the match to TRBD1 covers 7 bases. V lost 5 bases to trimming and J lost 1 base; unmatched junction nucleotides: 7. From germline, CDR1 is SGHAT and CDR2 FQNNGV. The CDR3 runs 15 residues. CDR3 DNA: TGTGCCAGCAGCCCTCGACAGGGACGGAACACTGAAGCTTTCTTT. Translating gives CASSPRQGRNTEAFF.

This clonotype was seen just once. This may be a read error, as it is one base from a much larger clone. The genes are TRBV7-3 and TRBJ2-4; D unresolved. V was clipped by 6 bases and J by 9 bases, with 18 bases between them. The CDR3 runs 14 residues. CDR1 and CDR2 from the germline V gene are SGHTA and FQGTGA. The CDR3 DNA follows: TGTGCCAGCAGTACGGCAATAAAGGTGAGCATTCAGTACTTC. Protein: CASSTAIKVSIQYF.

This clonotype showed up many times. The chain carries TRBV7-9 and TRBJ2-7, with 9 bases identical to TRBD2. Germline loops: CDR1 SEHNR, CDR2 FQNEAQ (reference sequence). The junction had 6 bases not matched to a gene; V was cut back by 4 bases and J by 8 bases. This CDR3 is built from 13 residues. CDR3 residues: CASSSSGDYQQYF. The CDR3 nucleotides are TGTGCCAGCAGCTCTAGCGGGGACTATCAGCAGTACTTC.

This clonotype was found a few times. The chain has TRBV30 and TRBJ2-1; 14 nucleotides agree with TRBD2. Losses at the gene ends were 2 bases for V and 8 bases for J; bases not matched to a gene: 14. This CDR3 has 18 amino acids. Germline assignment: CDR1 GTSNPN and CDR2 SVGIG (reference sequence). For the CDR3, the DNA is TGTGCCTGGAGTCCGCCCGGACTAGCGGGGGGTCCGTGGGATGAGCAGTTCTTC. It encodes CAWSPPGLAGGPWDEQFF.

In this sample, this clonotype turned up many times. V is TRBV20-1 and J is TRBJ2-3; TRBD2 matches 12 bases. The V gene's germline CDR1 is DFQATT and CDR2 SNEGSKA (reference sequence). With 3 bases clipped from V and 1 base from J, the junction kept 2 bases outside the gene matches. The CDR3 loop spans 15 amino acids. In DNA form, the CDR3 reads TGCAGTGCTAGGGGACTAGCGGGCCGCACAGATACGCAGTATTTT. It yields the protein CSARGLAGRTDTQYF.

The rearrangement joins TRBV11-3 to TRBJ1-4, with 9 bases identical to TRBD1. There are 18 residues in the CDR3. The germline V gene encodes CDR1 SGHNT and CDR2 YENEEA. The junction had 10 bases not matched to a gene; V was cut back by 5 bases and J by 0 bases. CDR3 sequence (DNA): TGTGCCAGCAGCCAGGGGGACAGGGACGATGCAACTAATGAAAAACTGTTTTTT. This gives the protein CASSQGDRDDATNEKLFF.

Ten or more counts support this clonotype. The rearrangement uses TRBV19 and TRBJ2-7, with 11 bases matching TRBD1. CDR3 length: 15 residues. With V trimmed by 5 bases and J by 4 bases, 7 bases remained unmatched. Germline values: CDR1 LNHDA, CDR2 SQIVND (reference sequence). The CDR3 region has the DNA TGTGCCAGTAGTCCACGGGACAGGGGGGGATACGAGCAGTACTTC. This gives the protein CASSPRDRGGYEQYF.

This clonotype was seen many times. The V call is TRBV20-1, the J call TRBJ2-4; D remains ambiguous. This CDR3 is 11 amino acids long. V lost 6 bases, J lost 4 bases, and 7 bases lay in between. Germline V gives CDR1 DFQATT, CDR2 SNEGSKA (reference sequence). The CDR3 DNA sequence: TGCAGTGCGGGCGATAAAAACATTCAGTACTTC. Translation gives CSAGDKNIQYF.

This clonotype was observed at least ten times. The rearrangement joins TRBV6-5 to TRBJ1-2; 10 bases map to TRBD1. From germline, CDR1 is MNHEY and CDR2 SVGAGI. The CDR3 covers 15 residues. With V trimmed by 2 bases and J by 7 bases, 7 bases remained unmatched. The CDR3 coding sequence is TGTGCCAGCAGTTACACTGGACAGGGGGTTAGTGGCTACACCTTC. It specifies CASSYTGQGVSGYTF.

This clonotype was counted ten times or more. The chain recombines TRBV5-6 with TRBJ2-7; 8 positions agree with TRBD2. Germline lookup yields CDR1 SGHDT and CDR2 YYEEEE. Trimming cost V 1 base and J 6 bases; bases outside gene matches: 9. CDR3 length equals 15 residues. CDR3 loop: CASSLRSAGVPEQYF. The CDR3, as DNA: TGTGCCAGCAGCTTGAGGTCAGCGGGGGTCCCCGAGCAGTACTTC.

The genes are TRBV9 and TRBJ2-5; 8 nucleotides agree with TRBD1. In germline, CDR1 is SGDLS, CDR2 YYNGEE. This CDR3 spans 17 amino acids. V shed 0 bases, J shed 4 bases, and the junction held 11 bases outside the gene matches. For the CDR3, the DNA is TGTGCCAGCAGCGTAGCTACGGTTGGCAGGGGGCCAGAGACCCAGTACTTC. This encodes CASSVATVGRGPETQYF.

In this sample, this clonotype turned up many times. The chain links TRBV12-5 to TRBJ1-1; D possibly corresponds to TRBD1 (5 bases). The CDR3 runs to 13 residues. Germline V gives CDR1 LGHNT, CDR2 FRNRAP. The germline V and J ends were trimmed by 7 bases and 3 bases, with 12 bases remaining between them. CDR3 bases: TGTGCTAGTGCCCAGAGACAGCACACTGAAGCTTTCTTT. It is translated as CASAQRQHTEAFF. The whole variable domain, remainder taken from reference TRBV12-5 and TRBJ1-1, is DARVTQTPRHKVTEMGQEVTMRCQPILGHNTVFWYRQTMMQGLELLAYFRNRAPLDDSGMPKDRFSAEMPDATLATLKIQPSEPRDSAVYFCASAQRQHTEAFFGQGTRLTVV.